Listed here is a single T cell receptor (beta chain). Its specificity is unknown. Looked up from germline, CDR1 is SGHTA and CDR2 is FQGNSA. The CDR3 runs 14 residues. Trimming left V 5 bases short and J 3 bases short, with 10 bases between. Here immunoSEQ multiplex PCR was the method, and the copy in TCRdb shows in-frame clones only, minus some. Among fewer than 55,000 clones listed, about 83% were seen once. The data derive from a study of T cell responses to AZD1222 COVID-19 vaccine. Broader study findings: White British ancestry dominated among donors, who included more females, and clonal diversity was possibly underestimated. The reported proportion of spike-specific TCRs targeting unmutated variant regions was nearly half. Seropositivity was recorded at baseline in only six AZD1222 recipients. After two AZD1222 doses, spike-specific TCR breadth and depth rose versus day 0.

The genes are TRBV7-2 and TRBJ2-2, with D unclear. The sequence was obtained from an adult in good health. The sample was peripheral blood, taken on day 0 of AZD1222 vaccination. The CDR3 DNA reads TGTGCCAGCAGCACGCAGTCCCACACCGGGGAGCTGTTTTTT. This encodes CASSTQSHTGELFF.